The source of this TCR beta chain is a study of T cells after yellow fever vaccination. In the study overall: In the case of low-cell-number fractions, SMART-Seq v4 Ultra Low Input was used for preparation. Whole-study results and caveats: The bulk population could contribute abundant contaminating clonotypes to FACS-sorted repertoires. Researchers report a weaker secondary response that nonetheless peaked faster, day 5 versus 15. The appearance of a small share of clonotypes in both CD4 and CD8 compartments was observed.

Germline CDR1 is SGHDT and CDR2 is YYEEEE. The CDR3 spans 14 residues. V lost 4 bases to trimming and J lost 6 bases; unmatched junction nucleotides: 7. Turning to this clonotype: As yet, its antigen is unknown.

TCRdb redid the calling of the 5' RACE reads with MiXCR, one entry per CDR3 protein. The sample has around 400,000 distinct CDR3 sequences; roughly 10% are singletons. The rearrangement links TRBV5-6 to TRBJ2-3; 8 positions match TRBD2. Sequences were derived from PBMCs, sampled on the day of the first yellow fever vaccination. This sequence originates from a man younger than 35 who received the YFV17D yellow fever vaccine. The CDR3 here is CASSPGTSRDTQYF. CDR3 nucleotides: TGTGCCAGCAGCCCCGGGACTAGTAGGGATACGCAGTATTTT. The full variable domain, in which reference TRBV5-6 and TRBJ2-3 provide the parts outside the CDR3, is DAGVTQSPTHLIKTRGQQVTLRCSPKSGHDTVSWYQQALGQGPQFIFQYYEEEERQRGNFPDRFSGHQFPNYSSELNVNALLLGDSALYLCASSPGTSRDTQYFGPGTRLTVL.